This entry lists 5 T cell receptor beta chains sequenced from one sample in a study of blood T cell repertoires in COVID-19. Sequenced by immunoSEQ multiplex PCR; TCRdb stores in-frame clones only, minus some. The sample holds around 150,000 clones; 65% to 90% are singletons and the top ten take 8% to 9.5%. Sequencing input: peripheral blood. Receptor source: a woman aged 55-70 years with active or convalescent COVID-19.

The V call is TRBV28, the J call TRBJ1-2; possibly TRBD1 for D (5 bases). V was trimmed by 6 bases and J by 0 bases, leaving 11 bases between them. Germline V CDR1 and CDR2: MDHEN, SYDVKM. The CDR3 is 14 amino acids. As DNA, the CDR3 is TGTGCCAGCAGCGGCGGGGGACCTAACTATGGCTACACCTTC. The encoded protein is CASSGGGPNYGYTF.

This clone was seen a few times. J is TRBJ1-4 and V is TRBV6-1, with TRBD1 matching over 12 bases. Germline CDR1 and CDR2: MNHNS and SASEGT. The CDR3 loop spans 16 amino acids. Trimming at V came to 3 bases and at J to 7 bases, leaving 6 bases not matched to a gene. This CDR3 reads CASSDGTGGVFEKLFF. For the CDR3, the DNA is TGTGCCAGCAGTGATGGGACAGGGGGCGTGTTTGAAAAACTGTTTTTT.

A single count supports this clone. The chain is built from TRBV6-6 and TRBJ1-6; 7 positions match TRBD1. V trimming: 6 bases; J trimming: 10 bases; junction bases outside the gene matches: 12. This CDR3 contains 15 residues. The germline gives CDR1 MNHNY, CDR2 SVGAGI (reference sequence). CDR3 DNA sequence: TGTGCCAGCAGCTCCCGGAGACAGGGCGACTCACCCCTCCACTTT. This encodes CASSSRRQGDSPLHF.

The chain is built from TRBV7-3 and TRBJ1-4; possibly TRBD1 for D (5 bases). Per germline, CDR1 SGHTA and CDR2 FQGTGA. V gave up 2 bases and J gave up 8 bases, with 12 bases separating them. The CDR3 has 14 amino acids. As DNA, the CDR3 is TGTGCCAGCAGCTTAGGAGGGACGGGGGAAAAACTGTTTTTT. Translating it yields CASSLGGTGEKLFF.

The chain carries TRBV10-3 and TRBJ1-1; 8 nucleotides align to TRBD1. This CDR3 spans 12 amino acids. V dropped 4 bases and J dropped 12; count of bases not matched to a gene: 7. The germline CDR1 and CDR2 sequences are ENHRY and SYGVKD. CDR3: CAISGPGGQTFF. The CDR3 DNA reads TGTGCCATCAGTGGTCCAGGGGGCCAAACTTTCTTT.